This entry features one T cell receptor beta chain sequence. This clonotype was seen a few times. The clone's antigen remains unknown. No much larger clone is present one base from it, and per-base qualities are unavailable. From V the trimming removes 10 bases and from J it removes 3 bases, while the gene matches leave 5 bases of the junction unaccounted for. Spanning cysteine to phenylalanine, the CDR3 consists of 13 amino acids. CDR3 DNA is the only sequence kept; it has 39 bases, read in frame from the first base. Looking up the germline V gene yields CDR1 SGHRS and CDR2 YFSETQ. The data stem from a study of patients and donors after allogeneic stem cell transplantation (dated by TCRdb to 2019 to 2021). Libraries were built with RT-PCR. Instrument used: NextSeq 550. TCRdb cleaned the public reads at Q25 with fastp, built clones with MiXCR and kept in-frame beta chains. Each entry merges the rows of one CDR3 protein and shows their most common DNA and genes. The sample contains approximately 57,000 distinct CDR3 sequences, about an eighth of them found a single time. 25% to 40% of the sample is in the top ten clones.

This sequence uses TRBV5-1 and TRBJ2-3; TRBD2 fits 10 bases in the junction. Sequencing used blood, either unsorted or a sorted T cell fraction (not recorded which). The sequence was collected from a human donor who was either an allogeneic HSCT recipient or a stem cell or donor lymphocyte infusion donor (not recorded which). It is not recorded whose cells these are; they may come from a transplant donor. The bases read TGCGCCTCAGAGGGACTAGCGACAGATACGCAGTATTTT. It codes for CASEGLATDTQYF. Full variable domain (CDR3 extended with the reference TRBV5-1 and TRBJ2-3 proteins): KAGVTQTPRYLIKTRGQQVTLSCSPISGHRSVSWYQQTPGQGLQFLFEYFSETQRNKGNFPGRFSGRQFSNSRSEMNVSTLELGDSALYLCASEGLATDTQYFGPGTRLTVL.